This T cell receptor beta chain was sequenced for a study of blood T cell repertoires in COVID-19. Whole-study context: Donors in the United States, Italy and Spain gave samples during acute or convalescent COVID-19. From T cells, B-cell-depleted T cells, or PBMCs came the material, which was cDNA or gDNA.

Sequencing used immunoSEQ multiplex PCR; TCRdb keeps in-frame clones, though not all of them. The table shows roughly 230,000 clones, with roughly nine tenths occurring only once. Trimming stripped 2 bases from V and 4 bases from J, with 12 bases between. The CDR3 loop spans 15 amino acids. Germline V gene data show CDR1 as SGHVS and CDR2 as FQNEAQ. The source of this sequence is a middle-aged woman who had recovered from COVID-19. The chain has TRBV7-8 and TRBJ2-1, with unresolved D. Specimen: peripheral blood. CDR3 sequence (DNA): TGTGCCAGCAGCTTATCCCTAACCCGGTACAATGAGCAGTTCTTC. It is translated as CASSLSLTRYNEQFF.